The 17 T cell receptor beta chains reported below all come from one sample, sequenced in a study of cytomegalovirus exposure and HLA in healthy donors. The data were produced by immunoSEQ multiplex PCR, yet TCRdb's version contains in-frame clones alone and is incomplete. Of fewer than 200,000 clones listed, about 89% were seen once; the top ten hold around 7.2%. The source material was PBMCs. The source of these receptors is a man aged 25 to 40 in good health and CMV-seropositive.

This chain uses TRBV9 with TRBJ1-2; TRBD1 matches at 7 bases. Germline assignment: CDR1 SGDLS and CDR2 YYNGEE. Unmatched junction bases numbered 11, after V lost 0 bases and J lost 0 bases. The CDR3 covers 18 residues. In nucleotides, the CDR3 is TGTGCCAGCAGCGTAGGACGGGGTTGGGACAGCGCTAACTATGGCTACACCTTC. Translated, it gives CASSVGRGWDSANYGYTF.

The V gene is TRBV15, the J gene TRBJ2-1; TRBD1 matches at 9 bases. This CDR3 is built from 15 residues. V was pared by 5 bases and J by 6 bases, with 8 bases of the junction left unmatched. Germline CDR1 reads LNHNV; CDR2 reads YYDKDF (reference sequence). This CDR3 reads CATSADRGESNEQFF. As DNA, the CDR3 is TGTGCCACCAGCGCGGACAGGGGTGAATCCAATGAGCAGTTCTTC.

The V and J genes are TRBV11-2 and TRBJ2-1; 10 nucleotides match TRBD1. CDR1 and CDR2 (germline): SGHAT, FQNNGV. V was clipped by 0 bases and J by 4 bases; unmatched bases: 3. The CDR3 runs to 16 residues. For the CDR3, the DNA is TGTGCCAGCAGCTTAGACTGGGACAGGGGTTACAATGAGCAGTTCTTC. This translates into CASSLDWDRGYNEQFF.

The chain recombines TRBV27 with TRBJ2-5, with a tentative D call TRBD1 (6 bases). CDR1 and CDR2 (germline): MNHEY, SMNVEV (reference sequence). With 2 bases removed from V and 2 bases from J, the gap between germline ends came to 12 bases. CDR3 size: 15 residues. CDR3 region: CASSLGQGWQETQYF. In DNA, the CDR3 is TGTGCCAGCAGTTTAGGTCAGGGGTGGCAAGAGACCCAGTACTTC.

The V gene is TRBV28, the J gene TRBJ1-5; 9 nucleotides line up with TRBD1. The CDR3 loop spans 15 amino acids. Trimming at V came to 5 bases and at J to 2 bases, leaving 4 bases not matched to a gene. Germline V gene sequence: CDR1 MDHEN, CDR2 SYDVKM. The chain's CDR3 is CASSGTGGRNQPQHF. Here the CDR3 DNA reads TGTGCCAGCAGTGGCACAGGGGGCCGCAATCAGCCCCAGCATTTT.

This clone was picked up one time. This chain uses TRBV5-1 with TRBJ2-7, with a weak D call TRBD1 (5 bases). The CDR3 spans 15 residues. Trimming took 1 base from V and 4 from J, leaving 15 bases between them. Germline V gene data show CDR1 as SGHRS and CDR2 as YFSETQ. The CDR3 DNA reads TGCGCCAGCAGCTTGTTGGCAGGGCGTGCGTACGAGCAGTACTTC. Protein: CASSLLAGRAYEQYF. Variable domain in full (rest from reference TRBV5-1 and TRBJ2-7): KAGVTQTPRYLIKTRGQQVTLSCSPISGHRSVSWYQQTPGQGLQFLFEYFSETQRNKGNFPGRFSGRQFSNSRSEMNVSTLELGDSALYLCASSLLAGRAYEQYFGPGTRLTVT.

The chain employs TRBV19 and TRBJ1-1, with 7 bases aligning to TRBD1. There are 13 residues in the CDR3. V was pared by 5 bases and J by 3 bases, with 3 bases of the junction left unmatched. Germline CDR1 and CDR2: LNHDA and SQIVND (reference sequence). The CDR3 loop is CASSFQGDTEAFF. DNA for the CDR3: TGTGCCAGTAGTTTTCAGGGGGACACTGAAGCTTTCTTT.

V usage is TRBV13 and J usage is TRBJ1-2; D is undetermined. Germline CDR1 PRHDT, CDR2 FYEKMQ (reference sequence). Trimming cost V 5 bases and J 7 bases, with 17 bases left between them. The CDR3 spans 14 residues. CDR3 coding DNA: TGTGCCAGCAGCCCGGGCCTCCGAATGGGTGGCTACACCTTC. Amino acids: CASSPGLRMGGYTF.

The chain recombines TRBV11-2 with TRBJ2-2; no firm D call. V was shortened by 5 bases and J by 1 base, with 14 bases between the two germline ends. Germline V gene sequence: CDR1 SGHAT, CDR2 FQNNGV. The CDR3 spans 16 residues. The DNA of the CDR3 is TGTGCCAGCAGCCCCCGGGCCGCCCTGAACACCGGGGAGCTGTTTTTT. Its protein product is CASSPRAALNTGELFF.

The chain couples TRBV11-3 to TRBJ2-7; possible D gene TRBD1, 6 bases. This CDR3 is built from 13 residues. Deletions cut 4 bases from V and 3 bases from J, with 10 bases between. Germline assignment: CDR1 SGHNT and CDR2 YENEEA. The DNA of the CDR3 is TGTGCCAGCAGCTACGGGACAAACTACGAGCAGTACTTC. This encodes CASSYGTNYEQYF.

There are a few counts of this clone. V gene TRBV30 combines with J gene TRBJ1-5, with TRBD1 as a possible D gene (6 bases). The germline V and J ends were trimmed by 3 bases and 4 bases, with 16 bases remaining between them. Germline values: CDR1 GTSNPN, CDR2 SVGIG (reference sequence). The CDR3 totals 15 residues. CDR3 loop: CAWRVKGGRNQPQHF. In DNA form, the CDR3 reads TGTGCCTGGAGGGTAAAGGGGGGCCGTAATCAGCCCCAGCATTTT.

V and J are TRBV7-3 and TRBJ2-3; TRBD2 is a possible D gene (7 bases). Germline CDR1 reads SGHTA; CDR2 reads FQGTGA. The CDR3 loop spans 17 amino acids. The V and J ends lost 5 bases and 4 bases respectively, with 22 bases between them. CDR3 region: CASSPLRGGRYSDTQYF. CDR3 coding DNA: TGTGCCAGCAGCCCCCTGAGGGGGGGCCGTTATTCAGATACGCAGTATTTT. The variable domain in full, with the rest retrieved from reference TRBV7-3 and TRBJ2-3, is GAGVSQTPSNKVTEKGKYVELRCDPISGHTALYWYRQSLGQGPEFLIYFQGTGAADDSGLPNDRFFAVRPEGSVSTLKIQRTERGDSAVYLCASSPLRGGRYSDTQYFGPGTRLTVL.

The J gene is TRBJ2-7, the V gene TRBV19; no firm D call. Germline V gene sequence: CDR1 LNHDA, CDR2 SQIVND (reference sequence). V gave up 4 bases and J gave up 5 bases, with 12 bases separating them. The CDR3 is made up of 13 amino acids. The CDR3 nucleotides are TGTGCCAGTAGTACCCTTGGAACCCACGAGCAGTACTTC. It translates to CASSTLGTHEQYF.

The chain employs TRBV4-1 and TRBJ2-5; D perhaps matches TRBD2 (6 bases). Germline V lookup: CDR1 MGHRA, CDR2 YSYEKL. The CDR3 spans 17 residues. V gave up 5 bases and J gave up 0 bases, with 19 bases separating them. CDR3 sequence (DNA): TGCGCCAGCAGCAGCGGCCGAAGCGGGCTCTACCAAGAGACCCAGTACTTC. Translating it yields CASSSGRSGLYQETQYF.

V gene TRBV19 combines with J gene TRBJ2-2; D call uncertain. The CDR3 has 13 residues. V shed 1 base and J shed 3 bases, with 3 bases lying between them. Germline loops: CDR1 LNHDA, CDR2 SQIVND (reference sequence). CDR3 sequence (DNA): TGTGCCAGTAGTATAGGGTACACCGGGGAGCTGTTTTTT. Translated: CASSIGYTGELFF.

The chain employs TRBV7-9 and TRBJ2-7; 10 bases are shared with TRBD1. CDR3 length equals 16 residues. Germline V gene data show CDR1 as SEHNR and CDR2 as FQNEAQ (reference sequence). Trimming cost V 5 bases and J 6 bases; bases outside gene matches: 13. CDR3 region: CASSENRKTGGIEQYF. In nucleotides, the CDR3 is TGTGCCAGCAGCGAGAACAGAAAGACAGGGGGCATCGAGCAGTACTTC.

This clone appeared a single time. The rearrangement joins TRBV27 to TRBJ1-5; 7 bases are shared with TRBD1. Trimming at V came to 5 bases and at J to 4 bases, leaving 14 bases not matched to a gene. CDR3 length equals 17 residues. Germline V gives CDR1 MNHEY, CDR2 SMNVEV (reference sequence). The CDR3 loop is CASSPQTPTGLNQPQHF. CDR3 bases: TGTGCCAGCAGTCCCCAAACCCCGACAGGGCTTAATCAGCCCCAGCATTTT.